This T cell receptor (beta chain) was obtained from a study of blood T cell repertoires in COVID-19. Study details: COVID-19 samples collected from the United States, Italy and Spain covered acute and convalescent phases. T cells, B-cell-depleted T cells, or PBMCs supplied cDNA or gDNA.

Sequencing was performed with immunoSEQ multiplex PCR; in TCRdb, only in-frame clones are kept and a portion is missing. Of 250,000 to 400,000 clones in the sample, around 88% are singletons; the top ten hold 1.5% to 2%. It was during active infection that Seattle patients were enrolled and then longitudinally followed. V trimming: 3 bases; J trimming: 3 bases; junction bases outside the gene matches: 7. CDR3 length: 15 amino acids. Germline V CDR1 and CDR2: LNHDA, SQIVND (reference sequence). The sample comprised peripheral blood. The origin of this receptor is a woman in her twenties or thirties with COVID-19, enrolled during active disease. This chain joins TRBV19 and TRBJ1-1, with 7 positions matching TRBD1. The CDR3 region is CASSISWTGDTEAFF. CDR3 DNA: TGTGCCAGTAGTATTTCCTGGACAGGAGACACTGAAGCTTTCTTT.